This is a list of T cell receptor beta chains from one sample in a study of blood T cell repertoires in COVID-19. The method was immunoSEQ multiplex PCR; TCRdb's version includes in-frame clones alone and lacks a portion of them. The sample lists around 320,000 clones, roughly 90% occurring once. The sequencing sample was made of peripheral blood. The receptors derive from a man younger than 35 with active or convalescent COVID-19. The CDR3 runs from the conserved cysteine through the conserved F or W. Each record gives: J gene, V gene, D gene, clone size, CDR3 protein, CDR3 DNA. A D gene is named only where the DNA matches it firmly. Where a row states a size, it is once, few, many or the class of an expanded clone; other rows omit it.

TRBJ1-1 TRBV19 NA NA CASSYRVGTEAFF TGTGCCAGTAGTTACAGGGTTGGCACTGAAGCTTTCTTT
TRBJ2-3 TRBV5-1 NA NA CASRKPTGGTDTQYF TGCGCCAGCAGGAAGCCGACTGGAGGCACAGATACGCAGTATTTT
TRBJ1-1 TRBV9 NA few CASREDDLNTEAFF TGTGCCAGCCGGGAAGACGATCTGAACACTGAAGCTTTCTTT
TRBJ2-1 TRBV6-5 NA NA CASSYSRGNEQFF TGTGCCAGCAGTTACTCCAGGGGCAATGAGCAGTTCTTC
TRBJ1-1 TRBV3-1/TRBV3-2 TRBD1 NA CASIQPGGTEAFF TGTGCCAGCATCCAACCAGGGGGCACTGAAGCTTTCTTT
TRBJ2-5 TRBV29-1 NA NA CSVVLETQYF TGCAGCGTTGTATTAGAGACCCAGTACTTC
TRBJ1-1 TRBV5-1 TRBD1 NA CASSLTGVNTEAFF TGCGCCAGCAGCTTGACAGGGGTTAACACTGAAGCTTTCTTT
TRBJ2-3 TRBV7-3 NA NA CASSLEGITDTQYF TGTGCCAGCAGTTTGGAGGGGATCACAGATACGCAGTATTTT
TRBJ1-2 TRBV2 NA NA CASSYHGGYGYTF TGTGCCAGCAGCTATCACGGCGGCTATGGCTACACCTTC
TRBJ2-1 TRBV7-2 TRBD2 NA CASSPRLALDEQFF TGTGCCAGCAGCCCCCGACTAGCTTTGGATGAGCAGTTCTTC
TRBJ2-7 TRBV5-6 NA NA CASSTYRVHYEQYF TGTGCCAGCAGCACCTACAGGGTCCACTACGAGCAGTACTTC
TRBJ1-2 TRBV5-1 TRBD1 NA CASSSGTGYMNYGYTF TGCGCCAGCAGCTCCGGGACAGGGTATATGAACTATGGCTACACCTTC
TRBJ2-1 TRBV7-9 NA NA CASSATNEQFF TGTGCCAGCAGCGCGACAAATGAGCAGTTCTTC
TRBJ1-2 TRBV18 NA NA CASSPMPGAFGGYTF TGTGCCAGCTCACCAATGCCAGGGGCGTTCGGCGGCTACACCTTC
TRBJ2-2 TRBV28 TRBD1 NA CASSTGTGRGTGELFF TGTGCCAGCAGCACTGGGACAGGGAGAGGCACCGGGGAGCTGTTTTTT
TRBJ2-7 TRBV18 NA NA CASSPRGGSSYEQYF TGTGCCAGCTCACCAAGGGGGGGCAGCTCCTACGAGCAGTACTTC
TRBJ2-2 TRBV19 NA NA CASSIPRNTGELFF TGTGCCAGTAGTATACCCAGGAACACCGGGGAGCTGTTTTTT
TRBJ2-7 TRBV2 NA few CASRPDRSFYEQYF TGTGCCAGCAGACCCGACAGATCCTTCTACGAGCAGTACTTC
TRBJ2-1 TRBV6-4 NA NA CASRGSYNEQFF TGTGCCAGCAGGGGGAGCTACAATGAGCAGTTCTTC
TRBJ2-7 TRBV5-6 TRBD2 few CASSRDRGGPPDEQYF TGTGCCAGCAGCCGAGACCGCGGGGGGCCCCCGGACGAGCAGTACTTC
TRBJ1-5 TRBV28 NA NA CASSFGGRKGQPQHF TGTGCCAGCAGTTTCGGGGGGCGAAAGGGTCAGCCCCAGCATTTT
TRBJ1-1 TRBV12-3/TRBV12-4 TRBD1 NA CASSLQGAYEAFF TGTGCCAGCAGTTTACAGGGGGCGTATGAAGCTTTCTTT
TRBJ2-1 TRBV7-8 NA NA CASSLGISRVF TGTGCCAGCAGCTTAGGGATTTCCAGGGTCTTC
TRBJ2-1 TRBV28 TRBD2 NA CASSLPAWSGGGAYNEQFF TGTGCCAGCAGTTTACCTGCGTGGAGCGGGGGGGGCGCCTACAATGAGCAGTTCTTC
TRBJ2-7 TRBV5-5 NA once CASSLGLFFEQYF TGTGCCAGCAGCTTGGGTCTGTTCTTCGAGCAGTACTTC
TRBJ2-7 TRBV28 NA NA CASSFPVSFGSYEQYF TGTGCCAGCAGTTTCCCGGTCTCGTTCGGTTCCTACGAGCAGTACTTC
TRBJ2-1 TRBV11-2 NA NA CASSAKTWGEFF TGTGCCAGCAGCGCCAAGACTTGGGGGGAATTCTTC
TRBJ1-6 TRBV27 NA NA CASGPRHSPLHF TGTGCCAGCGGCCCTAGGCATTCACCCCTCCACTTT
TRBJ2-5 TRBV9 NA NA CASTRGGAGPGETQYF TGTGCCAGCACCCGAGGGGGGGCAGGCCCCGGGGAGACCCAGTACTTC
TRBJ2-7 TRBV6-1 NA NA CASSADPGTRSYEQYF TGTGCCAGCAGTGCAGACCCCGGGACTCGATCCTACGAGCAGTACTTC
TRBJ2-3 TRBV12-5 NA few CASAFLRGTDTQYF TGTGCTAGTGCCTTTCTAAGGGGGACAGATACGCAGTATTTT
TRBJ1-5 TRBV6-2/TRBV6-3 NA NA CASSYPSNQPQHF TGTGCCAGCAGTTACCCCAGTAATCAGCCCCAGCATTTT
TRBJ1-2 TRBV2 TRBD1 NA CAQRTGPDYGYTF TGTGCCCAGCGGACAGGGCCGGATTATGGCTACACCTTC
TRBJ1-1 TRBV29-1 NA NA CSVAVRDTEAFF TGCAGCGTCGCAGTTCGGGACACTGAAGCTTTCTTT
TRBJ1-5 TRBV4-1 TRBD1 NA CASSQDEYRGHQPQHF TGCGCCAGCAGCCAAGACGAGTACAGGGGCCATCAGCCCCAGCATTTT
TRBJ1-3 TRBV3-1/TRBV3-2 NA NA CASGQREGGNTIYF TGTGCCAGCGGTCAGAGGGAGGGCGGAAACACCATATATTTT
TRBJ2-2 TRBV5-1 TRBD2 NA CASSPRESGGGGELFF TGCGCCAGCAGCCCTAGGGAGAGCGGGGGCGGCGGGGAGCTGTTTTTT
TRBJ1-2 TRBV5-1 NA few CASSLTGPEDGYTF TGCGCCAGCAGCTTGACAGGTCCTGAGGATGGCTACACCTTC
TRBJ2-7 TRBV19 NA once CASSMATSYEQYF TGTGCCAGTAGTATGGCCACGTCCTACGAGCAGTACTTC
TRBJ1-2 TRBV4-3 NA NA CASSQDRGKGLNYGYTF TGCGCCAGCAGCCAAGATCGGGGGAAAGGGCTTAACTATGGCTACACCTTC
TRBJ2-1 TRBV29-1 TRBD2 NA CSVGAGGVNEQFF TGCAGCGTTGGAGCGGGAGGGGTCAATGAGCAGTTCTTC
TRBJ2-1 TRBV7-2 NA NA CASSLDRGGEQFF TGTGCCAGCAGCTTAGACAGGGGGGGAGAGCAGTTCTTC
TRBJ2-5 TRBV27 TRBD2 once CASRLAGGLIETQYF TGTGCCAGTCGACTAGCGGGAGGGTTGATAGAGACCCAGTACTTC
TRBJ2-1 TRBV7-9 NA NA CASSSAGTYNEQFF TGTGCCAGCAGCTCTGCGGGAACCTACAATGAGCAGTTCTTC
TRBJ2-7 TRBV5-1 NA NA CASSLSWTDAYEQYF TGCGCCAGCAGCTTAAGTTGGACAGACGCCTACGAGCAGTACTTC
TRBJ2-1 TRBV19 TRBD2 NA CASNAGLAGRNEQFF TGTGCCAGTAATGCGGGACTAGCGGGACGGAATGAGCAGTTCTTC
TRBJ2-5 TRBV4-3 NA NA CASSRVESGQETQYF TGCGCCAGCAGCCGAGTGGAGAGCGGGCAAGAGACCCAGTACTTC
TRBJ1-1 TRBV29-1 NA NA CSVAGGLGTEAFF TGCAGCGTTGCGGGGGGACTTGGCACTGAAGCTTTCTTT
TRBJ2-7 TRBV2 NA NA CASSEGSWEVSYEQYF TGTGCCAGCAGTGAAGGTTCCTGGGAGGTATCGTACGAGCAGTACTTC
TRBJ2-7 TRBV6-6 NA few CASSYTYEQYF TGTGCCAGCAGTTATACCTACGAGCAGTACTTC
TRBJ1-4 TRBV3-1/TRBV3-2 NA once CASSARGFNEKLFF TGTGCCAGCAGCGCCAGGGGATTTAATGAAAAACTGTTTTTT
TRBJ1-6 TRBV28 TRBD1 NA CASKPDRVNSPLHF TGTGCCAGCAAACCGGACAGGGTGAATTCACCCCTCCACTTT
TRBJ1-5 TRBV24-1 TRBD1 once CATSDWDRGLDQPQHF TGTGCCACCAGTGATTGGGACAGGGGGCTGGATCAGCCCCAGCATTTT